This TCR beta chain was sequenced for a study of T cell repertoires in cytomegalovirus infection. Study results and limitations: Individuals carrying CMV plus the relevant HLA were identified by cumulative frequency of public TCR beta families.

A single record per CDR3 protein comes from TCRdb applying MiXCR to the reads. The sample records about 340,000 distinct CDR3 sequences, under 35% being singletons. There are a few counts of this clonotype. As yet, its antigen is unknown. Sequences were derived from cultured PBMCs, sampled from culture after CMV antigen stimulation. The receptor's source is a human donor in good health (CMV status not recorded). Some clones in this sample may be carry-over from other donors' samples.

CDR3 in DNA: TGTGCCAGCAGCTCCACCGGGACAGGGGAAAAGTACGGAAACACCATATATTTT. This translates into CASSSTGTGEKYGNTIYF. This chain joins TRBV7-2 and TRBJ1-3; 10 bases fit TRBD1. V was pared by 4 bases and J by 4 bases, with 13 bases of the junction left unmatched. CDR3 length equals 18 residues. Germline lookup yields CDR1 SGHTA and CDR2 FQGNSA.